The sequence of this T cell receptor (beta chain) was determined in a study of blood T cells in healthy people across ages. Study context: Template switching captured about one barcoded beta molecule per two T cells.

Each sample gave at least 6 million isolated PBMCs. To note about this clonotype: Its specificity is not known.

General study points: Aged donors had fewer naive CD4+ cells and lower diversity than long-lived donors. TCR beta diversity correlated strongly with naive T cell percentage.

A second PCR, run for roughly 7 to 11 cycles, used a sample-barcoded 5' primer plus a J-beta primer mix. TCRdb ran MiXCR on the 5' RACE reads and lists one entry per CDR3 protein. Of about 760,000 distinct CDR3 sequences in the sample, roughly 25% are singletons; the top ten hold more than 8%. These records were also assigned to another study, of T cells of mothers and their children.

Source material: blood. This TCR derives from a boy between 5 and 17 years old in good health.

CDR3 in amino acids: CASSPESLGWGTQYF. The CDR3 region has the DNA TGTGCCAGCAGCCCAGAGAGTCTCGGGTGGGGGACCCAGTACTTC. The rearrangement joins TRBV9 to TRBJ2-5; D gene uncertain. The CDR3 covers 15 residues. Trimming cost V 4 bases and J 7 bases, with 20 bases left between them. Germline CDR1 and CDR2: SGDLS and YYNGEE.